This TCR beta chain was sequenced for a study of OX40 agonist ivuxolimab in advanced cancers. Concerning the study at large: Ivuxolimab, which targeted the costimulatory receptor OX40 (CD134), was an agonistic, fully human IgG2 monoclonal antibody. Intravenous ivuxolimab was administered to patients every 2 weeks at six dose levels: 0.01, 0.1, 0.3, 1.5, 3 and 10 mg/kg. Among the roughly 50 dose-escalation patients, roughly 20 had hepatocellular carcinoma, roughly 15 melanoma, 9 renal cell carcinoma and 9 head and neck cancer. In the dose-escalation cohort, 82.7% of patients were male, and the mean age was roughly 60 years, with a range of roughly 20 to 80. Prior anti-PD-1, anti-PD-L1 or anti-CTLA-4 therapy was permitted, and 40% to 50% of dose-escalation patients had received checkpoint inhibitors. Partial responses were achieved by three dose-escalation patients, of whom one had hepatocellular carcinoma and two had cutaneous melanoma. Peripheral TCRbeta sequencing aimed to test whether ivuxolimab altered TCR sequence diversity and caused clonal T-cell expansion. The monotherapy dose-escalation portion (N = 52 patients) of the phase I ivuxolimab trial is reported in the paper.

Of note for this clone: Which antigen it targets is not known. No base quality values were provided; no much bigger clone lies one nucleotide off.

Patients with autoimmune disease history or receiving systemic immunosuppression were excluded from the trial. Peripheral blood for TCR sequencing was collected from all dose cohorts at baseline, on cycle 4 day 1, and on cycle 7 day 1. The samples were drawn from a first-in-human, open-label, multicenter phase I dose-escalation trial of ivuxolimab. The trial enrolled adults with locally advanced or metastatic head and neck squamous cell, hepatocellular, melanoma or renal cell carcinoma. Before TCR sequencing, CD4+ and CD8+ T cells were separately sorted from peripheral blood. Genomic DNA was extracted from sorted cells for sequencing of the TCRbeta CDR3 region. The immunoSEQ Assay was used for sequencing of TCRbeta CDR3 regions. Entries here come from immuneACCESS through TCRdb and include only in-frame sequences with V and J called. Some clones fail to appear in such tables; in the studies checked, an unresolved V gene covers under half of the shortfall, and the cause of the remainder is unknown. The sample profile shows approximately 89,000 clones; 85% to 90% of them were found once. Clones ranked in the top ten supply about 0.76% of the sample.

Trimming takes 6 bases off V and 2 bases off J; junction bases not matched to a gene: 7. Taken from the germline V gene, the CDR1 and CDR2 loops are MDHEN and SYDVKM. The CDR3 has 15 amino acids, counting the end cysteine and phenylalanine. Solely the CDR3 DNA is kept, with 45 bases framed from the first base. Paper-wide results and their limitations: Low levels of normalized T-cell clonal expansion were also seen in some patients who did not respond. On average, CD8+ T cells showed more expanded clones than CD4+ T cells after ivuxolimab. At doses of 0.1 to 3.0 mg/kg, clonal expansion of both CD4+ and CD8+ T cells in blood was seen between baseline and week 6. In the 0.1-3.0 mg/kg groups, partial responders were among the patients with the lowest normalized peripheral clonal expansion, particularly in CD8+ T cells. Which antigens the clonally expanded peripheral T cells were specific for was not determined.

This TCR was sampled from an adult with an advanced solid tumor such as melanoma, head and neck, liver or kidney cancer. The sample consisted of CD4+ or CD8+ T cells sorted from blood, taken in a trial of the OX40 agonist ivuxolimab. This chain joins TRBV28 to TRBJ1-2; TRBD1 fits 9 bases in the junction. The nucleotide sequence reads as follows: TGTGCCAGCAGCCTCACCGGGACAGGGAACTATGGCTACACCTTC. Its translation is CASSLTGTGNYGYTF.